This T cell receptor (beta chain) was retrieved from a study of blood T cell repertoires in COVID-19. Study summary: From the United States, Italy and Spain came samples of acute and convalescent COVID-19. T cells, B-cell-depleted T cells, or PBMCs provided the cDNA or gDNA that served as material.

Seattle cases were enrolled at active infection and followed longitudinally. The CDR3 length is 16 residues. From germline, CDR1 is SGDLS and CDR2 YYNGEE. J was trimmed by 7 bases and V by 6 bases; bases with no gene match: 16. Generated by immunoSEQ multiplex PCR, the TCRdb table keeps only in-frame clones and is missing some. The table has about 370,000 clones, 89% seen once. The sequenced material came from peripheral blood. This clonotype was sampled from a woman aged 25 to 39 with COVID-19, enrolled during active disease. This chain uses TRBV9 with TRBJ2-1, with 7 bases lining up with TRBD1. This CDR3 is CASTNGPGGSDNEQFF. The CDR3 coding sequence is TGTGCCAGCACAAACGGGCCAGGGGGTAGTGATAATGAGCAGTTCTTC.